Below, 25 T cell receptor beta chains from the same sample are listed, as sequenced in a study of blood T cell repertoires in COVID-19. Assay: immunoSEQ multiplex PCR; the TCRdb copy retains only in-frame clones and omits some. The sample lists some 130,000 clones; about nine tenths were seen once. Sequencing was carried out using peripheral blood. These receptors were obtained from a man aged 45-60 years with acute or convalescent COVID-19.

The J gene is TRBJ2-6, the V gene TRBV27; a possible D gene is TRBD1 (6 bases). The CDR3 is 14 residues long. V was trimmed by 10 bases and J by 0 bases, leaving 10 bases between them. CDR1 and CDR2 from the germline V gene are MNHEY and SMNVEV (reference sequence). For the CDR3, the DNA is TGTGCCACTGGACAGAGCTCTGGGGCCAACGTCCTGACTTTC. Translation: CATGQSSGANVLTF.

The chain uses TRBV6-5 and TRBJ2-1; 8 nucleotides match TRBD2. Germline CDR1 reads MNHEY; CDR2 reads SVGAGI. There are 14 residues in the CDR3. V was clipped by 6 bases and J by 4 bases; unmatched bases: 5. CDR3 residues: CASRVRGGYNEQFF. In DNA, the CDR3 is TGTGCCAGCAGGGTCCGGGGGGGGTACAATGAGCAGTTCTTC.

This clone was observed a few times. This chain's CDR3 is CASSEGVGGTEKLFF. CDR3 coding DNA: TGTGCCAGCAGTGAAGGTGTGGGGGGAACTGAAAAACTGTTTTTT. J is TRBJ1-4 and V is TRBV6-1; a possible D gene is TRBD1 (5 bases). CDR1 and CDR2 (germline): MNHNS, SASEGT. Trimming removed 1 base at V and 7 bases at J, with 13 bases between. CDR3 length: 15 residues.

The V call is TRBV7-6, the J call TRBJ1-1; 7 nucleotides match TRBD1. The CDR3 is 16 residues long. V was clipped by 5 bases and J by 0 bases; unmatched bases: 9. The germline gives CDR1 SGHVS, CDR2 FNYEAQ. CDR3 sequence (DNA): TGTGCCAGCAGCGGGGCTACAGGGGCTATGAACACTGAAGCTTTCTTT. Translation: CASSGATGAMNTEAFF.

The chain has TRBV28 and TRBJ2-5; no definite D call. CDR1 is MDHEN and CDR2 is SYDVKM in the germline V gene. The CDR3 contains 14 residues. The V end lost 4 bases, the J end lost 1 base, and 10 bases lay between the germline ends. In nucleotides, the CDR3 is TGTGCCAGCAGTTCAGAGCGCCTCCAAGAGACCCAGTACTTC. Residues: CASSSERLQETQYF.

This clone was seen a handful of times. The chain joins TRBV28 to TRBJ1-2; D possibly corresponds to TRBD1 (5 bases). V was shortened by 1 base and J by 3 bases, with 12 bases between the two germline ends. Germline V gene sequence: CDR1 MDHEN, CDR2 SYDVKM. The CDR3 contains 15 residues. The CDR3 protein is CASSLSQGSYYGYTF. As DNA, the CDR3 is TGTGCCAGCAGTTTATCCCAGGGATCATACTATGGCTACACCTTC.

The rearrangement joins TRBV28 to TRBJ1-6; 9 positions match TRBD1. In germline, CDR1 is MDHEN, CDR2 SYDVKM. Trimming cost V 9 bases and J 16 bases; bases outside gene matches: 16. The CDR3 covers 14 residues. The CDR3 reads CASIKGTGKSPLHF. CDR3 DNA: TGTGCCAGTATTAAGGGGACAGGGAAGTCCCCTCTCCACTTT.

This clone was observed a single time. The chain combines TRBV6-5 with TRBJ2-4; 7 bases map to TRBD1. Germline values: CDR1 MNHEY, CDR2 SVGAGI. This CDR3 comprises 14 residues. J lost 6 bases, V lost 10 bases, and 12 bases had no gene match. The CDR3 loop is CATKPQAGGNIQYF. The DNA of the CDR3 is TGTGCCACCAAGCCACAGGCAGGGGGAAACATTCAGTACTTC.

J is TRBJ1-2 and V is TRBV5-1; D not certain. This CDR3 is 14 amino acids long. With 2 bases removed from V and 8 bases from J, the gap between germline ends came to 16 bases. The germline CDR1 and CDR2 sequences are SGHRS and YFSETQ. The chain's CDR3 is CASSFVSGSSGYTF. CDR3 nucleotide sequence: TGCGCCAGCAGCTTTGTCTCAGGTTCTTCAGGCTACACCTTC.

The rearrangement uses TRBV5-6 and TRBJ1-2; D not resolved. The CDR3 sequence is 15 residues long. Germline V gene lookup returns CDR1 SGHDT and CDR2 YYEEEE. Trimming stripped 3 bases from V and 7 bases from J, with 19 bases between. The CDR3 spells CASSSLQFVELGYTF. CDR3 nucleotides: TGTGCCAGCAGCTCCCTACAGTTCGTCGAGCTTGGCTACACCTTC.

The chain links TRBV27 to TRBJ2-1; 8 nucleotides match TRBD1. V lost 9 bases to trimming and J lost 5 bases; unmatched junction nucleotides: 9. Per germline, CDR1 MNHEY and CDR2 SMNVEV (reference sequence). This CDR3 contains 14 residues. The CDR3: CASLKDRVHNEQFF. In nucleotides, the CDR3 is TGTGCCAGTCTGAAGGACAGGGTTCACAATGAGCAGTTCTTC.

The chain is built from TRBV5-1 and TRBJ1-6; 8 bases map to TRBD1. There are 14 residues in the CDR3. J gave up 8 bases and V 4 bases, and 5 bases lay outside the gene matches. In germline, CDR1 is SGHRS, CDR2 YFSETQ. In nucleotides, the CDR3 is TGCGCCAGCAGCGTGACAGGGGAAGATTCACCCCTCCACTTT. Its protein is CASSVTGEDSPLHF.

The chain joins TRBV11-3 to TRBJ1-1; D is undetermined. Germline V gives CDR1 SGHNT, CDR2 YENEEA. The V end lost 0 bases, the J end lost 1 base, and 18 bases lay between the germline ends. The CDR3 is made up of 18 amino acids. CDR3 protein: CASSLERLYVSANTEAFF. The CDR3 DNA reads as TGTGCCAGCAGCTTAGAGAGATTATACGTCTCCGCGAACACTGAAGCTTTCTTT.

The chain uses TRBV3-1 (or the pseudogene TRBV3-2) and TRBJ1-1; 10 positions match TRBD1. Trimming at V came to 1 base and at J to 10 bases, leaving 6 bases not matched to a gene. The CDR3 is 14 residues long. Germline assignment: CDR1 LGHDT and CDR2 YNNKEL (reference sequence). In DNA, the CDR3 is TGTGCCAGCAGCCAAGCCGGGACAGGGGATCGAGCTTTCTTT. It yields the protein CASSQAGTGDRAFF.

This CDR3 reads CASSYSKSGSRTDTQYF. Written as DNA, the CDR3 is TGTGCCAGCAGTTACTCGAAAAGCGGGAGTCGAACAGATACGCAGTATTTT. The chain uses TRBV6-2 or TRBV6-3 and TRBJ2-3; 8 bases fit TRBD2. There are 17 residues in the CDR3. V was pared by 0 bases and J by 3 bases, with 8 bases of the junction left unmatched. Germline assignment: CDR1 MNHEY and CDR2 SVGEGT.

The gene calls are TRBV2 and TRBJ2-2, with 7 bases fitting TRBD1. The CDR3 loop spans 14 amino acids. The V segment lost 5 bases and the J segment 5 bases; nucleotides outside the gene matches: 5. Germline lookup yields CDR1 SNHLY and CDR2 FYNNEI. The CDR3 coding sequence is TGTGCCAGCAGTCGGCAGGGGGTGACCGGGGAGCTGTTTTTT. Amino acid sequence: CASSRQGVTGELFF.

J is TRBJ1-1 and V is TRBV12-5; perhaps TRBD1 as D (5 bases). CDR3 size: 14 residues. Trimming pared 6 bases from V and 1 base from J, leaving 12 bases between. Per the germline V gene, CDR1 is LGHNT and CDR2 is FRNRAP. In DNA form, the CDR3 reads TGTGCTAGTGGCCCTTCGGGGGGGAACACTGAAGCTTTCTTT. This encodes CASGPSGGNTEAFF.

This clone has only a few counts. This chain links TRBV2 with TRBJ1-6, with no clear D. Germline V lookup: CDR1 SNHLY, CDR2 FYNNEI. CDR3 size: 17 residues. The V gene lost 0 bases and the J gene lost 3 bases, with 12 bases spanning the gap. The CDR3 DNA sequence: TGTGCCAGCAGTGAAGCTTATACACCAGGCTATAATTCACCCCTCCACTTT. It codes for CASSEAYTPGYNSPLHF. The full variable domain, with the rest looked up from reference TRBV2 and TRBJ1-6, is EPEVTQTPSHQVTQMGQEVILRCVPISNHLYFYWYRQILGQKVEFLVSFYNNEISEKSEIFDDQFSVERPDGSNFTLKIRSTKLEDSAMYFCASSEAYTPGYNSPLHFGNGTRLTVT.

The CDR3 bases are TGCGCCAGCAGTTTGTATCCGAATCAGCCCCAGCATTTT. As protein: CASSLYPNQPQHF. The V gene is TRBV5-1, the J gene TRBJ1-5; no clear D. The germline V gene has CDR1 SGHRS and CDR2 YFSETQ. With 5 bases removed from V and 4 bases from J, the gap between germline ends came to 10 bases. This CDR3 is built from 13 residues.

V gene TRBV4-2 combines with J gene TRBJ2-2, with D possibly matching TRBD2 (7 bases). Trimming took 5 bases from V and 5 from J, leaving 15 bases between them. CDR1 is LGHNA, CDR2 YNFKEQ, per germline. This CDR3 contains 15 residues. The CDR3 nucleotides read TGTGCCAGCAGCAGAGGGGGACTAATAACCGGGGAGCTGTTTTTT. Its protein product is CASSRGGLITGELFF.

V and J are TRBV28 and TRBJ2-2; tentative D call: TRBD1 (6 bases). Per germline, CDR1 MDHEN and CDR2 SYDVKM. The CDR3 is 14 residues long. V shed 5 bases and J shed 1 base, with 8 bases lying between them. CDR3 region: CASSRGQNTGELFF. The CDR3 nucleotides are TGTGCCAGCAGTCGGGGACAGAACACCGGGGAGCTGTTTTTT.

This clone was found a few times. V gene TRBV28 combines with J gene TRBJ1-2, with no clear D. Per the germline V gene, CDR1 is MDHEN and CDR2 is SYDVKM. This CDR3 has 17 amino acids. The germline V and J ends were trimmed by 2 bases and 5 bases, with 21 bases remaining between them. CDR3 in amino acids: CASSLHVDLWSPYGYTF. The CDR3 region has the DNA TGTGCCAGCAGTTTACATGTGGACTTGTGGAGCCCTTATGGCTACACCTTC.

This clone occurred once. CDR3 DNA sequence: TGCAGCGCCCAGGTCAGGGGAGGACTAGCGGGGCCGTTGGGCGAGCAGTACTTC. Amino acid sequence: CSAQVRGGLAGPLGEQYF. The chain uses TRBV29-1 and TRBJ2-7; 12 nucleotides match TRBD2. The V gene's germline CDR1 is SQVTM and CDR2 ANQGSEA. J was trimmed by 6 bases and V by 7 bases; bases with no gene match: 22. This CDR3 has 18 residues.

The chain recombines TRBV5-1 with TRBJ2-3, with no clear D. Deletions cut 3 bases from V and 2 bases from J, with 16 bases between. CDR1 is SGHRS, CDR2 YFSETQ, per germline. This CDR3 has 16 amino acids. The CDR3 nucleotides read TGCGCCAGCAGCTCCAGCCTAGGCGAAAACACAGATACGCAGTATTTT. Amino acid sequence: CASSSSLGENTDTQYF.

This clone has a handful of counts. The V and J genes are TRBV7-9 and TRBJ1-2; possibly TRBD1 for D (6 bases). V was trimmed by 5 bases and J by 4 bases, leaving 11 bases between them. This CDR3 has 13 residues. From germline, CDR1 is SEHNR and CDR2 FQNEAQ (reference sequence). The CDR3 region is CASSPGQTYGYTF. The CDR3 region has the DNA TGTGCCAGCAGCCCCGGACAGACCTATGGCTACACCTTC. Combining the CDR3 with reference TRBV7-9 and TRBJ1-2 gives the whole variable domain DTGVSQNPRHKITKRGQNVTFRCDPISEHNRLYWYRQTLGQGPEFLTYFQNEAQLEKSRLLSDRFSAERPKGSFSTLEIQRTEQGDSAMYLCASSPGQTYGYTFGSGTRLTVV.